The rows below give T cell receptor beta chains drawn from one sample of a study of cytomegalovirus exposure and HLA in healthy donors. Assay: immunoSEQ multiplex PCR; the TCRdb copy retains only in-frame clones and omits some. The sample holds some 170,000 clones, about 72% seen once. Sample: PBMCs. These receptors came from a human donor in good health. CDR3s include the opening cysteine and the closing phenylalanine or tryptophan. D genes are given only for firm matches. Some rows mark clone size as missing; the rest say once, few, many or name a class of expanded clone.

>TRBJ1-6|NA|NA|TRBV9
TGTGTCAGCAGCGTAGAGGCTAGCTCCTATAATTCACCCCTCCACTTT
CVSSVEASSYNSPLHF
>TRBJ2-7|TRBD1|few|TRBV4-2
TGTGCCAGCAGCCAAGAAGAGGGACAGGGTCGAGAGCAGTACTTC
CASSQEEGQGREQYF
>TRBJ1-5|NA|NA|TRBV5-1
TGCGCCAGCAGCTTGGGTGGGGGCGTCCAGCCCCAGCATTTT
CASSLGGGVQPQHF
>TRBJ1-5|NA|NA|TRBV7-9
TGTGCCAGCAGCTTAGTGGAGGGTTCAGGGAGCAATCAGCCCCAGCATTTT
CASSLVEGSGSNQPQHF
>TRBJ2-3|NA|once|TRBV4-2
TGTGCCAGCAGCCAAGAATTACTTAGCACAGATACGCAGTATTTT
CASSQELLSTDTQYF
>TRBJ1-2|NA|NA|TRBV7-6
TGTGCCAGCAGCTTAGGGGAGGGCTATGGCTACACCTTC
CASSLGEGYGYTF
>TRBJ1-1|NA|NA|TRBV5-8
TGTGCCAGCAGCTTGCCCGTCCCAGGGTGGCGAGACGAAGCTTTCTTT
CASSLPVPGWRDEAFF
>TRBJ2-6|NA|NA|TRBV7-8
TGTGCCAGCAGCGCGCGCTCTGGGGCCAACGTCCTGACTTTC
CASSARSGANVLTF
>TRBJ2-6|NA|NA|TRBV5-1
TGCGCCAGCAGCTTGGGAGCCGCGTATTCTGGGGCCAACGTCCTGACTTTC
CASSLGAAYSGANVLTF
>TRBJ2-7|TRBD1|NA|TRBV6-5
TGTGCCAGCAGTGTACGACAGGGGGGTTCCTACGAGCAGTACTTC
CASSVRQGGSYEQYF
>TRBJ2-5|TRBD2|NA|TRBV9
TGTGCCAGCAGCCCACAGGGACTAGACCAAGAGACCCAGTACTTC
CASSPQGLDQETQYF
>TRBJ2-2|NA|NA|TRBV7-3
TGTGCCAGCAGCTTATGGACAGCAGACACCGGGGAGCTGTTTTTT
CASSLWTADTGELFF
>TRBJ2-3|NA|few|TRBV7-9
TGTTCCAGCAGCTTTATATTCGGGACAGATACGCAGTATTTT
CSSSFIFGTDTQYF
>TRBJ2-4|NA|NA|TRBV18
TGTGCCAGCTCACCGGCTCGGGAAATAAACATTCAGTACTTC
CASSPAREINIQYF
>TRBJ1-2|NA|NA|TRBV7-9
TGTGCCAGCAGCTTACCCGGGGATCCGTATGGCTACACCTTC
CASSLPGDPYGYTF
>TRBJ2-6|TRBD1|NA|TRBV7-3
TGTGCCAGCAGCTGGGGACAGGGAGCTGGGGCCAACGTCCTGACTTTC
CASSWGQGAGANVLTF
>TRBJ1-1|TRBD1|NA|TRBV7-9
TGTGCCAGCAGCCACAGGGGTGGCACTGAAGCTTTCTTT
CASSHRGGTEAFF
>TRBJ2-3|NA|few|TRBV14
TGTGCCAGCAGCCAAGAAAGCTTATCTGATACGCAGTATTTT
CASSQESLSDTQYF
>TRBJ2-2|TRBD2|NA|TRBV7-9
TGTGCCAGCAGCAAAAGTCCGGGACTAGTCGTCGGGGAGCTGTTTTTT
CASSKSPGLVVGELFF
>TRBJ2-5|TRBD2|NA|TRBV7-8
TGTGCCAGCAGCTGGACTAGCGGGGGGGCAGAGACCCAGTACTTC
CASSWTSGGAETQYF
>TRBJ2-7|TRBD2|NA|TRBV5-1
TGCGCCAGCAGCTTGGAGGCGCGGGGGTGGTACGAGCAGTACTTC
CASSLEARGWYEQYF
>TRBJ2-6|TRBD1|NA|TRBV7-2
TGTGCCAGCAGTCGATACTCCGGGACAGGGGTAAACGTCCTGACTTTC
CASSRYSGTGVNVLTF
>TRBJ1-3|TRBD1|NA|TRBV4-1
TGCGCCTCCCAACTCCCGGACAGGGGTACTGGAAACACCATATATTTT
CASQLPDRGTGNTIYF
>TRBJ2-3|TRBD2|NA|TRBV5-6
TGTGCCAGCAGCCCCCTAGCGGTCTCTAGCACAGATACGCAGTATTTT
CASSPLAVSSTDTQYF
>TRBJ1-4|TRBD1|once|TRBV29-1
TGCAGCGTTGTACAGGGGCGGGGTGAAAAACTGTTTTTT
CSVVQGRGEKLFF
>TRBJ2-7|TRBD1|NA|TRBV18
TGTGCCAGCTCAGACGGGACAGTCTCCTACGAGCAGTACTTC
CASSDGTVSYEQYF
>TRBJ1-6|TRBD1|NA|TRBV9
TGTGCCAGCAGCACACGACAGGGTGATAATTCACCCCTCCACTTT
CASSTRQGDNSPLHF
>TRBJ2-7|NA|NA|TRBV27
TGTGCCAGCAGCCGGGGAGCCGAGCAGTACTTC
CASSRGAEQYF
>TRBJ2-1|TRBD1|NA|TRBV10-1
TGCGCCAGCAGTGAGTCAAGACAGGGAGAGAATGAGCAGTTCTTC
CASSESRQGENEQFF
>TRBJ2-1|NA|NA|TRBV19
TGTGCCAGTAGTTCCAAGGTGGCGGGGGCCCGTAATGAGCAGTTCTTC
CASSSKVAGARNEQFF
>TRBJ2-7|NA|NA|TRBV13
TGTGCCAGCAGCAGAGCGGGTAAAACGGGGGAGCAGTACTTC
CASSRAGKTGEQYF
>TRBJ2-7|NA|NA|TRBV6-1
TGTGCCAGCAGTTACGGTTTCGAGCAGTACTTC
CASSYGFEQYF
>TRBJ1-2|NA|NA|TRBV11-3
TGTGCCAGCAGCTCTCCGGGGGAAGCAGGTGGCTACACCTTC
CASSSPGEAGGYTF
>TRBJ1-1|NA|few|TRBV30
TGTGCCTGGAGAAGGTCGGACGCGGGAGCTTTCTTT
CAWRRSDAGAFF
>TRBJ1-1|NA|NA|TRBV15
TGTGCCACCAGCGCCGACAAGGGGGAAGCTTTCTTT
CATSADKGEAFF
>TRBJ2-1|TRBD2|NA|TRBV7-2
TGTGCCAGCAGCTCCACTCTAGCGGGGGGCGGCTCGGAGTTCTTC
CASSSTLAGGGSEFF
>TRBJ2-5|NA|NA|TRBV7-6
TGTGCCAGCAGCCCCAACCAAGAGACCCAGTACTTC
CASSPNQETQYF
>TRBJ1-3|NA|NA|TRBV5-5
TGTGCCAGCAGCTTGGATGACGGGATTACCATATATTTT
CASSLDDGITIYF
>TRBJ2-1|NA|few|TRBV2
TGTGCCAGCAGTGAAGGCAGGAGCGGTGAGCAGTTCTTC
CASSEGRSGEQFF
>TRBJ2-1|TRBD2|NA|TRBV30
TGTGCCTGGAATGGAGCTAGCGGGTTGAGCTCCTACAATGAGCAGTTCTTC
CAWNGASGLSSYNEQFF
>TRBJ1-5|NA|NA|TRBV9
TGTGCCAGCAGCCACCCACCCAGGGCCCGAGGTCAGCCCCAGCATTTT
CASSHPPRARGQPQHF
>TRBJ2-4|TRBD1|NA|TRBV19
TGTGCCACTCTAGCGACAGGGGACAAAAACATTCAGTACTTC
CATLATGDKNIQYF
>TRBJ1-5|TRBD1|NA|TRBV30
TGTGCCTGGAGTTCCGGGACAGGGTTTCAGCCCCAGCATTTT
CAWSSGTGFQPQHF
>TRBJ2-7|TRBD1|NA|TRBV6-6
TGTGCCAGCAGTGGAAGACAGGGGGGGCCCTACGAGCAGTACTTC
CASSGRQGGPYEQYF
>TRBJ2-3|NA|once|TRBV6-1
TGTGCCAGCAGTGTTGGATTGAGGGGCACAGATACGCAGTATTTT
CASSVGLRGTDTQYF
>TRBJ1-2|TRBD1|NA|TRBV6-4
TGTGCCAGCAGCGCCGACAGGGGCTATGGCTACACCTTC
CASSADRGYGYTF
>TRBJ2-7|TRBD2|few|TRBV7-9
TGTGCCAGCAGCCCGACTAGCGGGGGGTTTACCTACGAGCAGTACTTC
CASSPTSGGFTYEQYF
>TRBJ2-5|TRBD1|NA|TRBV2
TGTGCCAGCAGACAGGGGATGGCGGAGACCCAGTACTTC
CASRQGMAETQYF
>TRBJ2-2|NA|NA|TRBV5-1
TGCGCCAGCAGCTTGAAACAGGGTTGGACCGGGGAGCTGTTTTTT
CASSLKQGWTGELFF
>TRBJ1-3|NA|NA|TRBV30
TGTGCCTGGAGTGTACTCATGAGCTCTGGAAACACCATATATTTT
CAWSVLMSSGNTIYF
>TRBJ1-2|NA|NA|TRBV21-1
TGTGCCAGCAGCAAAGTTGGACAGCGTTTTAACTATGGCTACACCTTC
CASSKVGQRFNYGYTF
>TRBJ2-7|TRBD2|few|TRBV27
TGTGCCAGCAGTCTCACTAGCGGGGGTATCGGGCAGTACTTC
CASSLTSGGIGQYF
>TRBJ2-2|TRBD2|few|TRBV7-2
TGTGCCAGCAGCCTTAGCGGGGGGGCTGCCGGGGAGCTGTTTTTT
CASSLSGGAAGELFF
>TRBJ2-3|NA|NA|TRBV9
TGTGCCAGCAGCGTAGCCTCAGGCACAGATACGCAGTATTTT
CASSVASGTDTQYF
>TRBJ2-1|TRBD2|NA|TRBV2
TGTGCCAGCAGTGTCGGGCTAGCGGGGGGGAATGAGCAGTTCTTC
CASSVGLAGGNEQFF
>TRBJ2-2|NA|few|TRBV9
TGTGCCAGCAGCCTAAAAGGGGCGAACACCGGGGAGCTGTTTTTT
CASSLKGANTGELFF
>TRBJ1-6|NA|NA|TRBV18
TGTGCCAGCTCACCCGCGGGGAGGGGTCCCCCGAGCTCCTATAATTCACCCCTCCACTTT
CASSPAGRGPPSSYNSPLHF
>TRBJ2-5|NA|NA|TRBV11-3
TGTGCCAGCAGCTTAGGTCGAGAAGAGACCCAGTACTTC
CASSLGREETQYF
>TRBJ1-5|TRBD1|NA|TRBV7-2
TGTGCCAGCAGCTTAGCGGAGGGGTGGAGGGGGCTGAATCAGCCCCAGCATTTT
CASSLAEGWRGLNQPQHF